The rows below give T cell receptor beta chains drawn from one sample of a study of blood T cell repertoires in COVID-19. Data came from immunoSEQ multiplex PCR; TCRdb stores just in-frame clones and leaves some out. The sample includes 250,000 or so clones, under 85% of them seen just once. Sequencing was performed on peripheral blood. The receptor source for this set is a human donor in a cohort sampled during active COVID-19. The CDR3 runs from the conserved cysteine through the conserved F or W. A D gene is named only where the DNA matches it firmly.

>TRBV30|TRBD2
CAWSLPSGYRTSWVTDTQYF
>TRBV19|-
CASSSLVGSVYNEQFF
>TRBV10-3|TRBD1
CAISEAGGFYGYTF
>TRBV5-1|TRBD1
CASSIPDRGQNSPLHF
>TRBV6-6|TRBD1
CASRPGQAYGYTF
>TRBV10-1|-
CASSGNNSPLHF
>TRBV10-1|TRBD2
CASSSGLAGVGQETQYF
>TRBV6-5|-
CASRRASTGELFF
>TRBV7-2|TRBD2
CASSFGNSGTTGTDTQYF
>TRBV3-1/TRBV3-2|TRBD2
CASSQDRGGVGTDTQYF
>TRBV7-9|TRBD1
CASSRTGGEGYGYTF
>TRBV6-2/TRBV6-3|-
CASSYSPREQFF
>TRBV5-1|-
CASSLRELDTQYF
>TRBV28|TRBD2
CASRLVAGRSYEQYF
>TRBV4-2|-
CASSPGEGTEAFF
>TRBV6-1|TRBD1
CASSAGGVSGANVLTF
>TRBV5-8|-
CASSLVAGKLFF
>TRBV9|-
CASSVEHLYNEQFF
>TRBV27|TRBD1
CASRRQGNQPQHF
>TRBV25-1|-
CASSAGIHTGELFF
>TRBV28|TRBD2
CASSLAGGTNTQYF
>TRBV4-1|TRBD1
CASSLGQGDYGYTF
>TRBV19|TRBD1
CASKTGPLGTDTQYF
>TRBV11-2|TRBD1
CASSVGQVQETQYF
>TRBV24-1|-
CATSEPTAYYGYTF
>TRBV24-1|-
CATRAGGLGNQPQHF
>TRBV7-2|-
CASSTHRIAYEQYF
>TRBV7-2|-
CASSLSSGSSYNEQFF
>TRBV10-1|-
CPPPRTNTGELFF
>TRBV19|TRBD2
CASSIALAGGPISDTQYF
>TRBV7-2|TRBD2
CASSLQNLLLAGVFGEQYF
>TRBV4-1|TRBD2
CASSQDTGGRIYEQYF
>TRBV5-4|TRBD2
CASSLGASGGTYEQYF
>TRBV6-5|-
CASSRTGTEQYF
>TRBV18|TRBD1
CASSLDREGGNEQFF